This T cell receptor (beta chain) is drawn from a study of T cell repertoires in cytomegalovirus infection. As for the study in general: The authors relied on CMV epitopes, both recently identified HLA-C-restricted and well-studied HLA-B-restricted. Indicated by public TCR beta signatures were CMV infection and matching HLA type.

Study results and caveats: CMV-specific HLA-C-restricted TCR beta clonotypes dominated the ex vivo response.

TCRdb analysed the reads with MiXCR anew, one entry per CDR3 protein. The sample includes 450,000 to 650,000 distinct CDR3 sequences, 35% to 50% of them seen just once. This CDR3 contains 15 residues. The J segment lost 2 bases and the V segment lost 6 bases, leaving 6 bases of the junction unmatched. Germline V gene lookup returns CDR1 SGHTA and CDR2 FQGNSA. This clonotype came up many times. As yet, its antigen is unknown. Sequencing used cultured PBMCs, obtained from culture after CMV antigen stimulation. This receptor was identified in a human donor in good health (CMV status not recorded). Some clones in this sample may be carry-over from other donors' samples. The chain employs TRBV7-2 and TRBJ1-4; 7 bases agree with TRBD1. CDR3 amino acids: CASRPTQGTNEKLFF. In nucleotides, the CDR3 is TGTGCCAGCAGGCCCACACAGGGGACTAATGAAAAACTGTTTTTT.